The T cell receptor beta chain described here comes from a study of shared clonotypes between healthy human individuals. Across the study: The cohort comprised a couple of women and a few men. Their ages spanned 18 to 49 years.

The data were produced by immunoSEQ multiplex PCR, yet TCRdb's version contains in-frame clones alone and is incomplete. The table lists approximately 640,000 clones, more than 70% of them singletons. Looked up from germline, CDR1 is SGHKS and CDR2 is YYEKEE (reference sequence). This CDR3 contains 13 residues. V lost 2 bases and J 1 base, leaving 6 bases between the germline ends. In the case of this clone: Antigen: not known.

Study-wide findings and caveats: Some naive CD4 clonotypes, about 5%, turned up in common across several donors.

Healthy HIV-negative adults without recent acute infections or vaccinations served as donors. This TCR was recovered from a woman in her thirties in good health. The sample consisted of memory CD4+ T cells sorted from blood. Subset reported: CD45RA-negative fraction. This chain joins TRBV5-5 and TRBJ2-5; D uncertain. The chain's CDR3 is CASSFGSQETQYF. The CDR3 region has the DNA TGTGCCAGCAGCTTCGGCAGCCAAGAGACCCAGTACTTC.